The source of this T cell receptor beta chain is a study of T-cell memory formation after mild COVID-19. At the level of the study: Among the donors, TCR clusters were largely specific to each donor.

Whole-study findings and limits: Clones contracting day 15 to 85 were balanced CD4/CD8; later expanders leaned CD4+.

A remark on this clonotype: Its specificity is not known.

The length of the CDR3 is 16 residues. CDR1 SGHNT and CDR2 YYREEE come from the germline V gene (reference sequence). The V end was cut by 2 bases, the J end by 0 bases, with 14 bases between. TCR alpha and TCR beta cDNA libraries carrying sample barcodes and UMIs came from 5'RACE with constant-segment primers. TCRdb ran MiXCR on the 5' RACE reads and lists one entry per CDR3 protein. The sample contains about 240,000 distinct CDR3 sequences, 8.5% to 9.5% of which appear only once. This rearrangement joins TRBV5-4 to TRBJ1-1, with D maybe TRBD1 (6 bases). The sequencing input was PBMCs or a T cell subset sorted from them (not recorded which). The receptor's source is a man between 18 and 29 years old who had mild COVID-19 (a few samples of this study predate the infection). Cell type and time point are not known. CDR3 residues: CASSLPPGHMNTEAFF. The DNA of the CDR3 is TGTGCCAGCAGCTTACCTCCGGGACACATGAACACTGAAGCTTTCTTT. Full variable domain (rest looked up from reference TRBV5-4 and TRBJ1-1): ETGVTQSPTHLIKTRGQQVTLRCSSQSGHNTVSWYQQALGQGPQFIFQYYREEENGRGNFPPRFSGLQFPNYSSELNVNALELDDSALYLCASSLPPGHMNTEAFFGQGTRLTVV.